This is a list of T cell receptor beta chains from one sample in a study of T cell repertoires in cytomegalovirus infection. TCRdb redid the calling of the reads with MiXCR, one entry per CDR3 protein. Of 750,000 to 950,000 distinct CDR3 sequences listed, roughly 29% are singletons. The antigens these receptors bind are not known. The sequencing here drew on cultured CD8+ T cells from PBMCs, taken from culture after CMV antigen stimulation. These receptors were obtained from a human donor in good health (CMV status not recorded). Some clones in this sample may be carry-over from other donors' samples. CDR3s include the opening cysteine and the closing phenylalanine or tryptophan. The D gene is left open where the match is weak. Rows give clone size only sometimes, using once, few, many, or a class for an expanded clone.

j_call	clone_size	d_call	cdr3_length	v_call	cdr3_aa	cdr3_nt
TRBJ1-5	many	TRBD1	15	TRBV7-6	CASSIGQDSNQPQHF	TGTGCCAGCAGCATAGGACAGGATAGCAATCAGCCCCAGCATTTT
TRBJ2-5	many	NA	12	TRBV7-8	CASSLEDPTQYF	TGTGCCAGCAGCTTAGAAGACCCGACCCAGTACTTC
TRBJ1-1	few	TRBD1	11	TRBV7-9	CASSLAGGTFF	TGTGCCAGCAGCTTAGCAGGGGGCACTTTCTTT
TRBJ2-3	few	TRBD2	16	TRBV6-5	CASSYSTSGAQDTQYF	TGTGCCAGCAGTTACTCGACTAGCGGAGCCCAAGATACGCAGTATTTT
TRBJ2-3	many	TRBD1	17	TRBV13	CASTPRGRGQITDTQYF	TGTGCCAGCACTCCGCGAGGTAGGGGACAGATCACAGATACGCAGTATTTT
TRBJ1-1	NA	NA	15	TRBV28	CASSLLAGINTEAFF	TGTGCCAGCAGTTTATTGGCAGGGATAAACACTGAAGCTTTCTTT
TRBJ2-7	few	NA	13	TRBV2	CASSVLVAYEQYF	TGTGCCAGCAGCGTTTTAGTCGCCTACGAGCAGTACTTC
TRBJ1-1	NA	NA	15	TRBV7-8	CASSLARGGSTEAFF	TGTGCCAGCAGCTTAGCGAGGGGTGGGAGCACTGAAGCTTTCTTT
TRBJ2-3	many	NA	15	TRBV7-3	CASSLTASEADTQYF	TGTGCCAGCAGCTTAACGGCGTCAGAGGCAGATACGCAGTATTTT
TRBJ2-2	NA	TRBD2	18	TRBV7-6	CASSNRYSGGTNTGELFF	TGTGCCAGCAGCAATCGATATAGCGGGGGGACAAACACCGGGGAGCTGTTTTTT
TRBJ2-1	NA	NA	16	TRBV5-1	CASSHSRDLPWDEQFF	TGCGCCAGCAGCCACAGTAGGGACCTGCCGTGGGATGAGCAGTTCTTC
TRBJ2-1	few	NA	12	TRBV2	CASTKTPNEQFF	TGTGCCAGCACTAAAACACCGAATGAGCAGTTCTTC
TRBJ1-1	NA	TRBD1	15	TRBV4-1	CASSQEDRATTEAFF	TGCGCCAGCAGCCAGGAGGACAGGGCCACTACTGAAGCTTTCTTT
TRBJ2-3	NA	NA	15	TRBV2	CASSEEVLRTDTQYF	TGTGCCAGCAGTGAAGAGGTATTGCGCACAGATACGCAGTATTTT
TRBJ2-1	NA	NA	14	TRBV6-2/TRBV6-3	CASGAGASYNEQFF	TGTGCCAGCGGCGCAGGGGCCTCCTACAATGAGCAGTTCTTC
TRBJ2-2	NA	NA	17	TRBV11-2	CASSLDGSYRWTGELFF	TGTGCCAGCAGCTTAGATGGCAGCTATAGGTGGACCGGGGAGCTGTTTTTT
TRBJ1-1	NA	TRBD1	15	TRBV7-9	CASSEDRELDTEAFF	TGTGCCAGCAGCGAGGACAGGGAGTTAGACACTGAAGCTTTCTTT
TRBJ2-1	few	NA	14	TRBV19	CASSISGPPNEQFF	TGTGCCAGTAGTATATCGGGGCCCCCCAATGAGCAGTTCTTC